This passage covers 5 T cell receptor beta chains from one sample sequenced in a study of neurological immune-mediated disorders. TCRdb re-derived calls from the 5' RACE reads in MiXCR, one entry per CDR3 protein. The sample has fewer than 20,000 distinct CDR3 sequences, 14% to 15% seen once. The sample comprised PBMCs. The source is a man in his sixties with HTLV-1-associated myelopathy (HAM/TSP).

This clonotype was counted at least ten times. The chain has TRBV7-6 and TRBJ2-7; 7 bases map to TRBD1. V lost 4 bases, J lost 4 bases, and 10 bases stayed unmatched. Germline-derived CDR1 and CDR2 are SGHVS and FNYEAQ. This CDR3 contains 15 residues. CDR3 DNA: TGTGCCAGCAGCTCCAATACAGGGGATGGGTACGAGCAGTACTTC. Translation: CASSSNTGDGYEQYF.

The table lists this clonotype with many counts. The chain is built from TRBV7-2 and TRBJ2-2, with TRBD1 matching over 7 bases. The CDR3 spans 16 residues. Per the germline V gene, CDR1 is SGHTA and CDR2 is FQGNSA. Unmatched junction bases numbered 8, after V lost 6 bases and J lost 1 base. The CDR3 protein is CASRFAGTENTGELFF. In DNA form, the CDR3 reads TGTGCCAGCAGGTTCGCCGGGACAGAGAACACCGGGGAGCTGTTTTTT. Full variable domain (remainder filled in from reference TRBV7-2 and TRBJ2-2): GAGVSQSPSNKVTEKGKDVELRCDPISGHTALYWYRQSLGQGLEFLIYFQGNSAPDKSGLPSDRFSAERTGGSVSTLTIQRTQQEDSAVYLCASRFAGTENTGELFFGEGSRLTVL.

For this clonotype: A much larger clone sits a single nucleotide away, making a read error possible. The rearrangement joins TRBV12-3 or TRBV12-4 to TRBJ2-3; TRBD1 is a possible D gene (5 bases). The length of the CDR3 is 13 residues. As DNA, the CDR3 is TGTGTCAGCAGGTCAAAAGGGGCAGATATGCAGTATTTT. The encoded protein is CVSRSKGADMQYF.

This CDR3 is CASSQPRGMNTEAFF. DNA for the CDR3: TGTGCCAGCAGCCAGCCCAGGGGGATGAACACTGAAGCTTTCTTT. V usage is TRBV14 and J usage is TRBJ1-1, with TRBD1 matching over 7 bases. Germline V gene sequence: CDR1 SGHDN, CDR2 FVKESK. Losses at the gene ends were 3 bases for V and 0 bases for J; bases not matched to a gene: 4. This CDR3 spans 15 amino acids. Complete variable domain (other parts from reference TRBV14 and TRBJ1-1): EAGVTQFPSHSVIEKGQTVTLRCDPISGHDNLYWYRRVMGKEIKFLLHFVKESKQDESGMPNNRFLAERTGGTYSTLKVQPAELEDSGVYFCASSQPRGMNTEAFFGQGTRLTVV.

Ten or more counts support this clonotype. The chain employs TRBV7-3 and TRBJ1-1; D possibly corresponds to TRBD1 (5 bases). Germline V lookup: CDR1 SGHTA, CDR2 FQGTGA. V was shortened by 1 base and J by 5 bases, with 11 bases between the two germline ends. The CDR3 consists of 14 residues. The CDR3 nucleotides are TGTGCCAGCAGCTTAAACCAAGGGGTAACTGAAGCTTTCTTT. This sequence encodes CASSLNQGVTEAFF.